These 6 T cell receptor beta chains share one sample of origin, sequenced in a study of chemoradiotherapy in HPV16-positive cancers. Some clones are missing from TCRdb's copy, which holds only in-frame ones; the method was immunoSEQ multiplex PCR. Of roughly 28,000 clones in the sample, 91% were seen once. The specimen was blood, collected from a patient who underwent chemoradiotherapy. Every receptor here comes from a human donor with HPV-associated anogenital cancer.

The chain employs TRBV7-2 and TRBJ2-7, with D perhaps TRBD2 (5 bases). The V gene's germline CDR1 is SGHTA and CDR2 FQGNSA. This CDR3 spans 15 amino acids. Trimming took off 3 bases at V and 2 bases at J, with 14 bases between the two ends. As DNA, the CDR3 is TGTGCCAGCAGCTTTGGACTCCTTTGGGCCTACGAGCAGTACTTC. Amino acids: CASSFGLLWAYEQYF.

V and J are TRBV7-9 and TRBJ2-7; the match to TRBD1 covers 7 bases. V lost 1 base to trimming and J lost 2 bases; unmatched junction nucleotides: 8. The germline V gene encodes CDR1 SEHNR and CDR2 FQNEAQ (reference sequence). There are 16 residues in the CDR3. The CDR3 bases are TGTGCCAGCAGCTTAGGGACTCGGGACAGACCCTACGAGCAGTACTTC. It translates to CASSLGTRDRPYEQYF. Full variable domain (rest looked up from reference TRBV7-9 and TRBJ2-7): DTGVSQNPRHKITKRGQNVTFRCDPISEHNRLYWYRQTLGQGPEFLTYFQNEAQLEKSRLLSDRFSAERPKGSFSTLEIQRTEQGDSAMYLCASSLGTRDRPYEQYFGPGTRLTVT.

This clone showed up just a few times. V usage is TRBV7-7 and J usage is TRBJ2-3, with 10 bases matching TRBD2. Germline V gene sequence: CDR1 SSHAT, CDR2 FNYEAQ (reference sequence). With 2 bases clipped from V and 0 bases from J, the junction kept 14 bases outside the gene matches. The CDR3 is 20 amino acids. The CDR3 region has the DNA TGTGCCAGCAGCTTATACCCTAGCGGGAGAGCTCCGACTAGCACAGATACGCAGTATTTT. Residues: CASSLYPSGRAPTSTDTQYF.

This rearrangement joins TRBV28 to TRBJ1-3; 7 bases line up with TRBD1. The V gene end was trimmed by 6 bases and the J gene end by 6 bases; junction bases not matched to a gene: 14. Germline CDR1 MDHEN, CDR2 SYDVKM. CDR3 length: 16 residues. The CDR3 coding sequence is TGTGCCAGCAGGAACGACCAGGGACAGTTGGAAAACACCATATATTTT. Translating it yields CASRNDQGQLENTIYF.

CDR3 sequence: CASSDSERDTQYF. The CDR3 region has the DNA TGTGCCAGCAGTGACTCGGAACGAGATACGCAGTATTTT. The J gene is TRBJ2-3, the V gene TRBV6-4; D is undetermined. Per the germline V gene, CDR1 is MRHNA and CDR2 is SNTAGT. V lost 0 bases and J lost 5, with 6 bases in between. CDR3 size: 13 residues.

This rearrangement joins TRBV30 to TRBJ2-3; D call uncertain. V shed 2 bases and J shed 4 bases, with 7 bases lying between them. The CDR3 is 12 amino acids. The V gene's germline CDR1 is GTSNPN and CDR2 SVGIG (reference sequence). CDR3 sequence reads: CAWSLLADTQYF. CDR3 DNA sequence: TGTGCCTGGAGTTTACTGGCAGATACGCAGTATTTT.